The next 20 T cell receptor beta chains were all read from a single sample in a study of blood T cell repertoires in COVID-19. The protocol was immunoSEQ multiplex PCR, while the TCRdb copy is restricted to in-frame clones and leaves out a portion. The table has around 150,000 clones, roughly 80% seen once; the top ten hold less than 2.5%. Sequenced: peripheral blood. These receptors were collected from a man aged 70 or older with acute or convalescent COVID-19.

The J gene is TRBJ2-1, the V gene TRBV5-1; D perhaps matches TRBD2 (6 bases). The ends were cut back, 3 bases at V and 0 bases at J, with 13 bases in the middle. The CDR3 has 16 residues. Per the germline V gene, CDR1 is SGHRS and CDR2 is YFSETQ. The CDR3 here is CASSSGTLSSYNEQFF. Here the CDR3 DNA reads TGCGCCAGCAGCTCGGGGACTCTGAGCTCCTACAATGAGCAGTTCTTC.

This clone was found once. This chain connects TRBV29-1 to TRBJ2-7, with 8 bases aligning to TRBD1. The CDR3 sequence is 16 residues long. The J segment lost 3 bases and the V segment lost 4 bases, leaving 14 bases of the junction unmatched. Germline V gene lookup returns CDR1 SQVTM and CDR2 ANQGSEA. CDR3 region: CSVGTGVRTGSYEQYF. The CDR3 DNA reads TGCAGCGTTGGCACGGGGGTCCGGACAGGGAGCTACGAGCAGTACTTC.

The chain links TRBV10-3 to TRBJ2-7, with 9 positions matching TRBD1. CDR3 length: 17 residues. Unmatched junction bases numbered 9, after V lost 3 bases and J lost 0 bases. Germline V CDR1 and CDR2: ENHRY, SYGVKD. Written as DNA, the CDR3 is TGTGCCATCAGTGACCCCGGGACAGGGACCGACTCCTACGAGCAGTACTTC. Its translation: CAISDPGTGTDSYEQYF.

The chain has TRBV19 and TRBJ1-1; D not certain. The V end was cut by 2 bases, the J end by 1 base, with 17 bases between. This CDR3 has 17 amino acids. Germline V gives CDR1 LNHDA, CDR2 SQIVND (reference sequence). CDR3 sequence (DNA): TGTGCCAGTAGTATAAAAAGCCAGGCCTCCGCGAACACTGAAGCTTTCTTT. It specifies CASSIKSQASANTEAFF.

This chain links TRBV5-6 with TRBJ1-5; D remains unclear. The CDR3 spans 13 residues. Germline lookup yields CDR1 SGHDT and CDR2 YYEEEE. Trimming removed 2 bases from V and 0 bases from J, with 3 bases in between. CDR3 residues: CASSFSSNQPQHF. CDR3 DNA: TGTGCCAGCAGCTTTAGTAGCAATCAGCCCCAGCATTTT. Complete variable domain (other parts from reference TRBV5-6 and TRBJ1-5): DAGVTQSPTHLIKTRGQQVTLRCSPKSGHDTVSWYQQALGQGPQFIFQYYEEEERQRGNFPDRFSGHQFPNYSSELNVNALLLGDSALYLCASSFSSNQPQHFGDGTRLSIL.

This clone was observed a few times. The CDR3 DNA sequence: TGTGCCAGCAGCCAAACCCGGGGATATGGGGAAAAACTGTTTTTT. This gives the protein CASSQTRGYGEKLFF. The rearrangement uses TRBV7-9 and TRBJ1-4; no definite D call. This CDR3 is built from 15 residues. CDR1 and CDR2 (germline): SEHNR, FQNEAQ (reference sequence). Deletions cut 5 bases from V and 8 bases from J, with 18 bases between.

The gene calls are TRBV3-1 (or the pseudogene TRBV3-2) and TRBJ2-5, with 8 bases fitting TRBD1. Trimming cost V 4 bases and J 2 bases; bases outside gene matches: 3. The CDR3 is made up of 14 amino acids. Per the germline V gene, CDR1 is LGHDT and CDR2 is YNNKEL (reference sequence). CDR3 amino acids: CASSRGQGQETQYF. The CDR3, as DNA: TGTGCCAGCAGCCGTGGACAGGGACAAGAGACCCAGTACTTC.

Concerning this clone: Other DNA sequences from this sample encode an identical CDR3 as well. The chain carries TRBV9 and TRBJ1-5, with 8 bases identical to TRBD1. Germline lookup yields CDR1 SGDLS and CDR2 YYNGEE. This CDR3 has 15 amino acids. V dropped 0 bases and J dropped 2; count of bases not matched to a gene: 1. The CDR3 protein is CASSVGGQGNQPQHF. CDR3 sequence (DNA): TGTGCCAGCAGCGTAGGGGGACAGGGCAATCAGCCCCAGCATTTT.

CDR3 in amino acids: CASSQSQVSYEQYF. In DNA, the CDR3 is TGTGCCAGCAGCCAATCGCAGGTCTCCTACGAGCAGTACTTC. The chain has TRBV16 and TRBJ2-7; D is uncertain. Germline lookup yields CDR1 KGHSY and CDR2 FQNENV. The CDR3 loop spans 14 amino acids. V was pared by 0 bases and J by 0 bases, with 6 bases between.

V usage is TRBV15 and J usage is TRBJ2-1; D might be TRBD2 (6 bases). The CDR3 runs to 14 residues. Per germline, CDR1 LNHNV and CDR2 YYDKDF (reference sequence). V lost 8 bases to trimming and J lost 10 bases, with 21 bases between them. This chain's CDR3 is CATSEEETRGEQFF. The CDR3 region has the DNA TGTGCCACCTCGGAAGAGGAGACTAGGGGCGAGCAGTTCTTC.

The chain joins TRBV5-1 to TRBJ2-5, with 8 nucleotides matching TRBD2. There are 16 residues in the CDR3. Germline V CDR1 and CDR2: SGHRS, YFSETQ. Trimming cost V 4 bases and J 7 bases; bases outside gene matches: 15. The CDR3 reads CASSPLPGRAVGTQYF. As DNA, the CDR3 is TGCGCCAGCAGCCCCCTCCCCGGGAGGGCCGTGGGGACCCAGTACTTC.

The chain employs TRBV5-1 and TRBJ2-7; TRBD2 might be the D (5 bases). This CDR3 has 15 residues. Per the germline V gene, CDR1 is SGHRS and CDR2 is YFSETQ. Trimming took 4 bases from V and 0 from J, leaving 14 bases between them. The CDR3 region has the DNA TGCGCCAGCAGCACCCTAGCCGGGTCCTCCTACGAGCAGTACTTC. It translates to CASSTLAGSSYEQYF. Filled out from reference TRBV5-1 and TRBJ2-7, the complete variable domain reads KAGVTQTPRYLIKTRGQQVTLSCSPISGHRSVSWYQQTPGQGLQFLFEYFSETQRNKGNFPGRFSGRQFSNSRSEMNVSTLELGDSALYLCASSTLAGSSYEQYFGPGTRLTVT.

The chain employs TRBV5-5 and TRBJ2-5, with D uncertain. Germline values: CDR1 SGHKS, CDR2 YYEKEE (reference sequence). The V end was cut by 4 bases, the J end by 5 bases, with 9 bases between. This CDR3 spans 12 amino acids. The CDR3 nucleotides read TGTGCCAGCAGCCAGCACGGGGAGACCCAGTACTTC. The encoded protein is CASSQHGETQYF.

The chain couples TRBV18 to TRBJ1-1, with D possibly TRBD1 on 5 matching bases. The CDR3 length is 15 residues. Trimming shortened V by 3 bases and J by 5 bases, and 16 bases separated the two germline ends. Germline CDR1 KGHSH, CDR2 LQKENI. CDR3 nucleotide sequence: TGTGCCAGCTCACCGGGCAGGGAACCCCTTACTGAAGCTTTCTTT. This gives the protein CASSPGREPLTEAFF. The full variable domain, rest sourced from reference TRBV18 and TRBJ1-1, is NAGVMQNPRHLVRRRGQEARLRCSPMKGHSHVYWYRQLPEEGLKFMVYLQKENIIDESGMPKERFSAEFPKEGPSILRIQQVVRGDSAAYFCASSPGREPLTEAFFGQGTRLTVV.

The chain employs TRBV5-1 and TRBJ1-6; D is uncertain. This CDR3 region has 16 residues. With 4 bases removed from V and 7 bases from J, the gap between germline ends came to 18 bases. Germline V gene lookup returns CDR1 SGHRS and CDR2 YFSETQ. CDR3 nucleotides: TGCGCCAGCAGCCTACTTGCTGGAGGTGACAATTCACCCCTCCACTTT. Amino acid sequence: CASSLLAGGDNSPLHF. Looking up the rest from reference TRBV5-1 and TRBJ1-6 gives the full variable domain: KAGVTQTPRYLIKTRGQQVTLSCSPISGHRSVSWYQQTPGQGLQFLFEYFSETQRNKGNFPGRFSGRQFSNSRSEMNVSTLELGDSALYLCASSLLAGGDNSPLHFGNGTRLTVT.

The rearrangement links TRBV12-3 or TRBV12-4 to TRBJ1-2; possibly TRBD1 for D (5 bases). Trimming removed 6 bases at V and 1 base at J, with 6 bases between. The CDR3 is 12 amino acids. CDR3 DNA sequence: TGTGCCAGCAGACAGGTTAACTATGGCTACACCTTC. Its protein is CASRQVNYGYTF.

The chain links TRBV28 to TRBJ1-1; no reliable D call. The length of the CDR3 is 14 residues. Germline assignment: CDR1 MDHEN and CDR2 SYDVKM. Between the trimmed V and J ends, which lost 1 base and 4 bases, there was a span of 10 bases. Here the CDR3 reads CASSLSGRFTEAFF. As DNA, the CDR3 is TGTGCCAGCAGTTTATCAGGCAGGTTCACTGAAGCTTTCTTT.

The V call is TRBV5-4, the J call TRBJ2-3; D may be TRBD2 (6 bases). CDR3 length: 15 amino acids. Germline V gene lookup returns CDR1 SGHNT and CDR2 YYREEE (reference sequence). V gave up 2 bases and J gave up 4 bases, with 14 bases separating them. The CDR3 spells CASSFPGREPDTQYF. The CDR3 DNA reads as TGTGCCAGCAGCTTCCCGGGACGGGAGCCAGATACGCAGTATTTT.

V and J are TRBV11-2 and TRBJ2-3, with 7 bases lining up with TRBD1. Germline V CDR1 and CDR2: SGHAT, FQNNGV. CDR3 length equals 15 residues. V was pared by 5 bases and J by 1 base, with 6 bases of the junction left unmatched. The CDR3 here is CASSPRGMRTDTQYF. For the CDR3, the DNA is TGTGCCAGCAGCCCCAGGGGGATGCGCACAGATACGCAGTATTTT. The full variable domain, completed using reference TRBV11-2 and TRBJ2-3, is EAGVAQSPRYKIIEKRQSVAFWCNPISGHATLYWYQQILGQGPKLLIQFQNNGVVDDSQLPKDRFSAERLKGVDSTLKIQPAKLEDSAVYLCASSPRGMRTDTQYFGPGTRLTVL.

The CDR3 nucleotides are TGTGCCAGCAGCGAGACAGGGGTAGACTATGGCTACACCTTC. It is translated as CASSETGVDYGYTF. The chain links TRBV9 to TRBJ1-2, with TRBD1 matching over 8 bases. This CDR3 has 14 residues. J was trimmed by 3 bases and V by 3 bases; bases with no gene match: 4. CDR1 is SGDLS and CDR2 is YYNGEE in the germline V gene.